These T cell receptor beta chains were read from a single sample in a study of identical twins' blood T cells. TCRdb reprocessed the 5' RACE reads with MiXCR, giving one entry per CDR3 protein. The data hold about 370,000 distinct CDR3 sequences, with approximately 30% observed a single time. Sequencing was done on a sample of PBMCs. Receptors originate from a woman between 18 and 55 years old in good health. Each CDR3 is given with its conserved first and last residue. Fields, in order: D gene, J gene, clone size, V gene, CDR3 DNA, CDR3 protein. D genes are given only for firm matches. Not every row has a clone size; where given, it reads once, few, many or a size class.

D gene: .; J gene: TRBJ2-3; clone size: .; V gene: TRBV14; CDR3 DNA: TGTGCCAGCAGCCAAATGAGCACAGATACGCAGTATTTT; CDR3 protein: CASSQMSTDTQYF
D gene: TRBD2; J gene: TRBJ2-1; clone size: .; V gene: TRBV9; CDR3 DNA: TGTGCCAGCAGCGTTAGACTAGCGGGGGGGAGCTCCTACAATGAGCAGTTCTTC; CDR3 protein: CASSVRLAGGSSYNEQFF
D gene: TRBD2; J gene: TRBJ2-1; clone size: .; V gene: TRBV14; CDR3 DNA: TGTGCCAGCAGCCATCGTGGGACTAGCGGGAGGACCTACTCCTACAATGAGCAGTTCTTC; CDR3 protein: CASSHRGTSGRTYSYNEQFF
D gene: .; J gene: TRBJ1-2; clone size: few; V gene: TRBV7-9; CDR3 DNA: TGTGCCAGCAGCTATAGCGGACGGCTTTATGGCTACACCTTC; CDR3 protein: CASSYSGRLYGYTF
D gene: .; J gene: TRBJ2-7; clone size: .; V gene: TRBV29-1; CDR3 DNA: TGCAGCGTTGAAGGGGACGTCACCTACGAGCAGTACTTC; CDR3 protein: CSVEGDVTYEQYF
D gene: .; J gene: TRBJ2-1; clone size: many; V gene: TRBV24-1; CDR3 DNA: TGTGCCACCAGTGATAGGACCGGGCAGGGTGAGCAGTTCTTC; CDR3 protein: CATSDRTGQGEQFF
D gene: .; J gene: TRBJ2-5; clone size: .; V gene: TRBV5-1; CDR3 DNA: TGCGCCAGCAGCTTCGCGTGGGCAGAGACCCAGTACTTC; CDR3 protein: CASSFAWAETQYF
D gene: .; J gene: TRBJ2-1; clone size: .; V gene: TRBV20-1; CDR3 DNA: TGCAGTGCTAGGGACGGACTTCACCTTACCAATGAGCAGTTCTTC; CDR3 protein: CSARDGLHLTNEQFF
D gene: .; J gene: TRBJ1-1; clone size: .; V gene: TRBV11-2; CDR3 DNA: TGTGCCAGCAGCTTCGCCGGGGGAGGGACTGAAGCTTTCTTT; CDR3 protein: CASSFAGGGTEAFF
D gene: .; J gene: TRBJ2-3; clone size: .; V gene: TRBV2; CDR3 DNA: TGTACCAGTAGTGGAGGTGGGGATACGCAGTATTTT; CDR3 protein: CTSSGGGDTQYF
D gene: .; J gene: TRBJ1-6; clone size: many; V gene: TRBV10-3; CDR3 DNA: TGTGCCATCAGTAGTCCCGGAAGGGGGAATTCACCCCTCCACTTT; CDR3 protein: CAISSPGRGNSPLHF
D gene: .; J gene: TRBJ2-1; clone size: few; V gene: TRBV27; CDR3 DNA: TGTGCCAGCAGTTCTGGTAGCGGCTTTAATGAGCAGTTCTTC; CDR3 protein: CASSSGSGFNEQFF
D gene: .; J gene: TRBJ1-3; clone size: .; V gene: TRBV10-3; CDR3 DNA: TGTGCCATCAGTGAGTCCAGGGCCGGAAACACCATATATTTT; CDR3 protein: CAISESRAGNTIYF
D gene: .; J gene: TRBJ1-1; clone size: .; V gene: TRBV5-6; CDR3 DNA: TGTGCCAGCAGCGTGACAGCTTCGACGGCTGAAGCTTTCTTT; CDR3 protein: CASSVTASTAEAFF
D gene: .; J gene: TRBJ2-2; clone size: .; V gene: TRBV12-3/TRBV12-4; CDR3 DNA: TGTGCCAGCCCAAGGATCGGCACCGGGGAGCTGTTTTTT; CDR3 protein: CASPRIGTGELFF
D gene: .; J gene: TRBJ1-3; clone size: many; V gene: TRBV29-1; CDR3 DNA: TGCAGCGTTGGGGCGGGGATCTCTGGAAACACCATATATTTT; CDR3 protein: CSVGAGISGNTIYF
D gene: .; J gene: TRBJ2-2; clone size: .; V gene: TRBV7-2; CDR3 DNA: TGTGCCAGCAGCCGGACCGTTGACAGTAACACCGGGGAGCTGTTTTTT; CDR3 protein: CASSRTVDSNTGELFF
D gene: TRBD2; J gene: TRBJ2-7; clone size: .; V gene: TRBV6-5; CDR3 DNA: TGTGCCACCCTAGAAGCGGGGTTGACCTACGAGCAGTACTTC; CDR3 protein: CATLEAGLTYEQYF
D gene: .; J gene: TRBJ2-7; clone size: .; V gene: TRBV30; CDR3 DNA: TGTGCCTGGAGTGTTTCCTACGAGCAGTACTTC; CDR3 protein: CAWSVSYEQYF
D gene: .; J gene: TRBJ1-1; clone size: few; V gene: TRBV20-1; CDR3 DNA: TGCAGTGCTAGAGCGGGGGGAGGGGGGACTGAAGCTTTCTTT; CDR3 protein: CSARAGGGGTEAFF
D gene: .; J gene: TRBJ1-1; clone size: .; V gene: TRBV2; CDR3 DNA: TGTGCCAGCAGTGAATACTCAGGGTCCCGCTTT; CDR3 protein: CASSEYSGSRF
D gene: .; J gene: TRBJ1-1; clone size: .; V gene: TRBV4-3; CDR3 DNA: TGCGCCAGCAGCCTACAGGGTCGCGCTGAAGCTTTCTTT; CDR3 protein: CASSLQGRAEAFF
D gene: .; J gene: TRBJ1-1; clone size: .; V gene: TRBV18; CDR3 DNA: TGTGCCAGCTCACCGAGTCGTGGTACTGAAGCTTTCTTT; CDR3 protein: CASSPSRGTEAFF
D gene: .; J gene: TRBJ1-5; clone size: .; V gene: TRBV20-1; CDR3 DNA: TGCAGTGCTAAGCCCCAGATCAATCAGCCCCAGCATTTT; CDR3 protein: CSAKPQINQPQHF
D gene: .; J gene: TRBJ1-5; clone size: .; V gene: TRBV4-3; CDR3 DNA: TGCGCCAGCAGCCAAGAGTGGGGTAATCAGCCCCAGCATTTT; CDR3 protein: CASSQEWGNQPQHF
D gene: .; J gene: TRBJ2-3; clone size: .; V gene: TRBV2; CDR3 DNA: TGTGCCAGCAGTGAGCGTAATTTGCATTTT; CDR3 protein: CASSERNLHF
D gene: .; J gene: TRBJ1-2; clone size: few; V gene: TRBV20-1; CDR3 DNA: TGCAGTGCAGCCCAGGGTAACTATGGCTACACCTTC; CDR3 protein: CSAAQGNYGYTF
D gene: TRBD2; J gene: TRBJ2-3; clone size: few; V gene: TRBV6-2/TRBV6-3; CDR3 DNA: TGTGCCAGCACCGCGAGCGGGAGGACAGATACGCAGTATTTT; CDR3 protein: CASTASGRTDTQYF
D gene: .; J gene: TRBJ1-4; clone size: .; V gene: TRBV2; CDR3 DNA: TGTGCCAGCAGCTGTGTAGCGGAAAAACTGTTTTTT; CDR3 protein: CASSCVAEKLFF
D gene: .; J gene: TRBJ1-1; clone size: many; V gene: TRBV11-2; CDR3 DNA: TGTGCCAGCAGCTTAGAGGTCGCTTTCTTT; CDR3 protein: CASSLEVAFF
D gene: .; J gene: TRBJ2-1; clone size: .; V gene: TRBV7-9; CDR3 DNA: TGTGCCGGCAGCAAATCATTTAATGAGCAGTTCTTC; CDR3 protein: CAGSKSFNEQFF
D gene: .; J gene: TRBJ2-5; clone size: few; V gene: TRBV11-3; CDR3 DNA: TGTGCCAGCAGCTTACACAGGGAGGTAGAGACCCAGTACTTC; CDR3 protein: CASSLHREVETQYF
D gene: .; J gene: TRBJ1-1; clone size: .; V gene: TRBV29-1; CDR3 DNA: TGCAGCGTTTTGACACCTGGGAGCACTGAAGCTTTCTTT; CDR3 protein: CSVLTPGSTEAFF
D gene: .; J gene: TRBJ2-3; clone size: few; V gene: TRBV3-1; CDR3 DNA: TGTGCCAGCAGCCAAGTTGGGGCCGGCGATACGCAGTATTTT; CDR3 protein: CASSQVGAGDTQYF
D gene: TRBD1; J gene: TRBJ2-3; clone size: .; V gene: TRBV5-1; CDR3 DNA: TGCGCCAGCCAAGAAGGCAGGGGGCCGAATACGCAGTATTTT; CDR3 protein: CASQEGRGPNTQYF
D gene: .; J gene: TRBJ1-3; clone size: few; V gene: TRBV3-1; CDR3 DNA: TGTGCCAGCAGCCGTGTTCCCCCTGGAAACACCATATATTTT; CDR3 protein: CASSRVPPGNTIYF
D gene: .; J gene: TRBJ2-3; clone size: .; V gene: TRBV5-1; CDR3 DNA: TGCGCCAGCGGCTTGGCGTGGCGAAATACGCAGTATTTT; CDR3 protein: CASGLAWRNTQYF
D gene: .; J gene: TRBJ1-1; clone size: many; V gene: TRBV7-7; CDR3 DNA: TGTGCCAGCAGTTTTAGACAGCAGGGAGAGGACACTGAAGCTTTCTTT; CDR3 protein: CASSFRQQGEDTEAFF
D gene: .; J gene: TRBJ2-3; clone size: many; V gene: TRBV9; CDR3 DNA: TGTGCCAGCAGCGTTGGGTTGGCAGATACGCAGTATTTT; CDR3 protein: CASSVGLADTQYF
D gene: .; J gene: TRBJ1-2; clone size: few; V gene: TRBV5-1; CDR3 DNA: TGCGCCAGCAGCTTGCGAACAGGCCCCGCTAACTATGGCTACACCTTC; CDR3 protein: CASSLRTGPANYGYTF
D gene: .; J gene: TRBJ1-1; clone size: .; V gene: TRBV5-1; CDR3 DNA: TGCGCCAGCAGCTTCTCTGGACAGAAACTTACTGAAGCTTTCTTT; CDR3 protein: CASSFSGQKLTEAFF
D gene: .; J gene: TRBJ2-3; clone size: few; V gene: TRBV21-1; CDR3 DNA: TGTGCCAGCAGCAAAGTAGCGGAGAGCACAGATACGCAGTATTTT; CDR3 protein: CASSKVAESTDTQYF
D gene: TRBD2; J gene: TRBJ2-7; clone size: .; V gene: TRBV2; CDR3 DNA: TGTGCCAGAACCGGACTAGCGGGCTACGAGCAGTACTTC; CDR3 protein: CARTGLAGYEQYF
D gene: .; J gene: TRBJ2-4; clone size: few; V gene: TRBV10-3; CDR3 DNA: TGTGCCATCAGCCCCCGGGACTCCGGACACATTCAGTACTTC; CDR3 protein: CAISPRDSGHIQYF
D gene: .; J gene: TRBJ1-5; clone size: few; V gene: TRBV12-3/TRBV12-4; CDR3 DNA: TGTGCCAGCAGTTTTTCAGGGGAATATCAGCCCCAGCATTTT; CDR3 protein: CASSFSGEYQPQHF